This T cell receptor (beta chain) was identified during a study of blood T cell repertoires in COVID-19. Study details: Acute and convalescent COVID-19 specimens originated in the United States, Italy and Spain.

The germline CDR1 and CDR2 sequences are SGHDN and FVKESK. The CDR3 runs to 15 residues. Trimming at V came to 4 bases and at J to 7 bases, leaving 10 bases not matched to a gene. In Seattle, patients joined the study during active infection and were tracked longitudinally. In the authors' methods: Cell counts per sample came from amplifying reference gene primers. TCRdb's copy holds only in-frame clones and misses some; the assay was immunoSEQ multiplex PCR. V, J and clone size reflect that table, while D and trimming were determined from the DNA. The sample lists roughly 410,000 clones, 87% occurring once.

The gene calls are TRBV14 and TRBJ2-7, with TRBD1 identical over 10 bases. This receptor was obtained from a woman aged 55-69 years with COVID-19, enrolled during active disease. Sequencing input: peripheral blood. The CDR3 DNA follows: TGTGCCAGCAGCCGCTCCGGGACAGGGGTTCAAGAGCAGTACTTC. This codes for CASSRSGTGVQEQYF.